These T cell receptor beta chains were read from a single sample in a study of cytomegalovirus exposure and HLA in healthy donors. TCRdb keeps only in-frame clones here, not all; method: immunoSEQ multiplex PCR. Among under 200,000 clones listed, about four fifths were seen once. Sequencing input: PBMCs. All receptors derive from a male donor in good health and CMV-seronegative. Each CDR3 is given with its conserved first and last residue. The D gene is left open where the match is weak. Clone size is not always given. Where it is, it says once, few, many or a class for expanded clones.

j_call d_call v_call clone_size cdr3_aa cdr3_nt
TRBJ2-1 TRBD2 TRBV7-6 . CASSTGGDYNEQFF TGTGCCAGCAGCACGGGGGGGGACTACAATGAGCAGTTCTTC
TRBJ1-2 . TRBV28 . CASSLRVSGYTF TGTGCCAGCAGTTTGAGGGTTAGCGGCTACACCTTC
TRBJ2-1 TRBD2 TRBV28 . CASSLPSSGSYNEQFF TGTGCCAGCAGTTTACCGTCTAGCGGCAGCTACAATGAGCAGTTCTTC
TRBJ1-6 TRBD1 TRBV7-8 . CASSLTGTGTSHSPLHF TGTGCCAGCAGCTTAACCGGGACAGGGACGAGTCATTCACCCCTCCACTTT
TRBJ2-1 TRBD2 TRBV10-3 few CAISESLAGGGNEQFF TGTGCCATCAGTGAGTCTCTAGCGGGAGGGGGCAATGAGCAGTTCTTC
TRBJ2-1 TRBD2 TRBV29-1 . CSVELREVYNEQFF TGCAGCGTTGAGCTGCGGGAGGTCTACAATGAGCAGTTCTTC
TRBJ2-1 TRBD2 TRBV7-7 . CASSPGTSGRQFF TGTGCCAGCAGCCCCGGGACTAGCGGGAGACAGTTCTTC
TRBJ2-1 TRBD2 TRBV5-8 . CASSLVGTSGASGYNEQFF TGTGCCAGCAGCTTGGTAGGGACTAGCGGGGCCTCGGGGTACAATGAGCAGTTCTTC
TRBJ2-5 TRBD2 TRBV10-3 . CAISAGTSVQETQYF TGTGCCATCAGCGCCGGGACTAGCGTCCAAGAGACCCAGTACTTC
TRBJ1-5 TRBD1 TRBV19 . CATTGSNQPQHF TGTGCCACGACAGGGTCTAATCAGCCCCAGCATTTT
TRBJ1-1 . TRBV7-6 . CASSLAEVADGFNTEAFF TGTGCCAGCAGCTTAGCGGAGGTGGCAGACGGGTTCAACACTGAAGCTTTCTTT
TRBJ1-2 TRBD1 TRBV9 . CASSVATGGYGYTF TGTGCCAGCAGCGTAGCTACAGGGGGCTATGGCTACACCTTC
TRBJ1-1 . TRBV19 . CASRPIEQGNTEAFF TGTGCCAGTAGACCAATCGAACAGGGGAACACTGAAGCTTTCTTT
TRBJ2-1 TRBD2 TRBV4-3 . CASSHRRLAGVGDYNEQFF TGCGCCAGCAGCCACAGGAGACTAGCGGGAGTAGGTGACTACAATGAGCAGTTCTTC
TRBJ2-3 TRBD2 TRBV10-3 . CASQGAGGYIF TGTGCCAGTCAGGGAGCGGGGGGCTACATTTTT
TRBJ2-5 . TRBV6-6 . CASRVNRVGETQYF TGTGCCAGCAGGGTTAACAGGGTCGGGGAGACCCAGTACTTC
TRBJ2-3 TRBD1 TRBV6-1 . CASTRQGTDTQYF TGTGCCAGCACTAGACAGGGGACAGATACGCAGTATTTT
TRBJ2-7 TRBD1 TRBV6-6 . CASTKKGAFYEQYF TGTGCCAGCACCAAGAAGGGGGCCTTCTACGAGCAGTACTTC
TRBJ1-3 . TRBV4-1 . CASSQTGRGNTIYF TGCGCCAGCAGCCAAACAGGGAGAGGGAACACCATATATTTT
TRBJ1-1 TRBD1 TRBV5-1 . CASSWGGQGQTEAFF TGCGCCAGCAGCTGGGGGGGACAGGGGCAAACTGAAGCTTTCTTT
TRBJ2-7 . TRBV25-1 . CASSEYNPYQQYF TGTGCCAGCAGTGAATATAATCCCTACCAGCAGTACTTC
TRBJ1-6 . TRBV27 . CASSSQYSGHYNSPLHF TGTGCCAGCAGTTCCCAATACTCAGGACACTATAATTCACCCCTCCACTTT